What follows is one T cell receptor beta chain and its context. As yet, its antigen is unknown. This may stem from a read error, because a much larger clone lies one nucleotide away. This record belongs to a study of CD8 T cells in ankylosing spondylitis. The study's findings and limits: Significant enrichment of disease-linked clones was reportedly seen in matched ankylosing spondylitis synovial fluid.

V gave up 5 bases and J gave up 8 bases; unmatched junction bases: 13. This CDR3 is 16 amino acids long. Library preparation for TCR beta used quantitative 5'-RACE with molecular barcodes. Each CDR3 protein gets one entry after TCRdb re-called the 5' RACE reads with MiXCR. The sample has about 200,000 distinct CDR3 sequences, about 26% seen once; the top ten hold around 6.3%. This sequence originates from a male donor with ankylosing spondylitis or in good health (not recorded which). This chain joins TRBV12-3 or TRBV12-4 and TRBJ2-1; 9 bases line up with TRBD2. Sample: blood, either unsorted or a sorted T cell fraction (not recorded which). CDR3 in DNA: TGTGCCAGCAGTCTTATGAGACTAGCGGACACGGATGAGCAGTTCTTC. This encodes CASSLMRLADTDEQFF.